The 23 T cell receptor beta chains listed next were all sequenced from one sample in a study of control samples from healthy donors and cancer patients. Assay used: immunoSEQ multiplex PCR; TCRdb lists only in-frame clones, some missing. The top ten hold about 1.5% of the sample, which has some 120,000 clones, roughly 91% seen once. Material: PBMCs. These receptors were collected from a man aged 50 to 60 with head and neck cancer.

This rearrangement joins TRBV7-3 to TRBJ1-6, with D tentatively TRBD1 (5 bases). The germline V gene has CDR1 SGHTA and CDR2 FQGTGA. The CDR3 is 14 amino acids. With 2 bases removed from V and 7 bases from J, the gap between germline ends came to 9 bases. CDR3 DNA: TGTGCCAGCAGCTTAGGGGGGAAAAATTCACCCCTCCACTTT. Translated: CASSLGGKNSPLHF.

The gene calls are TRBV28 and TRBJ2-7; no clear D. The CDR3 runs to 13 residues. Germline lookup yields CDR1 MDHEN and CDR2 SYDVKM. Trimming took off 6 bases at V and 2 bases at J, with 11 bases between the two ends. CDR3 loop: CASRRYGAYEQYF. CDR3 DNA: TGTGCCAGCAGGCGGTACGGTGCCTACGAGCAGTACTTC.

This clone showed up just once. The chain couples TRBV19 to TRBJ2-7, with D perhaps matching TRBD1 (7 bases). The V end was cut by 10 bases, the J end by 1 base, with 17 bases between. Germline V lookup: CDR1 LNHDA, CDR2 SQIVND (reference sequence). The CDR3 spans 14 residues. CDR3 DNA: TGTGCCACGTCTTCCTCAGGGGGGTCCTACGAGCAGTACTTC. The encoded protein is CATSSSGGSYEQYF.

The V call is TRBV3-1 (or the pseudogene TRBV3-2), the J call TRBJ2-7, with D tentatively TRBD2 (7 bases). The CDR3 length is 15 residues. Trimming took 1 base from V and 3 from J, leaving 13 bases between them. Germline CDR1 and CDR2: LGHDT and YNNKEL (reference sequence). The CDR3 protein is CASSQVWGGFYEQYF. CDR3 DNA: TGTGCCAGCAGCCAAGTCTGGGGGGGCTTCTACGAGCAGTACTTC.

This clone was counted a few times. The chain carries TRBV2 and TRBJ2-5; 7 bases are a match to TRBD2. The CDR3 is 15 amino acids. J gave up 1 base and V 7 bases, and 9 bases lay outside the gene matches. Germline CDR1 and CDR2: SNHLY and FYNNEI. The CDR3 region is CASNPRGRVQETQYF. CDR3 DNA sequence: TGTGCCAGCAACCCTCGGGGGAGGGTCCAAGAGACCCAGTACTTC.

This clone appeared once. The V gene is TRBV12-3 or TRBV12-4, the J gene TRBJ1-1; D uncertain. The V end lost 8 bases, the J end lost 0 bases, and 10 bases lay between the germline ends. This CDR3 is built from 13 residues. Here the CDR3 DNA reads TGTGCCAGCGGGCCACCTATGAACACTGAAGCTTTCTTT. Its translation: CASGPPMNTEAFF.

The gene calls are TRBV7-2 and TRBJ2-7; the match to TRBD1 covers 8 bases. The J segment lost 3 bases and the V segment lost 6 bases, leaving 7 bases of the junction unmatched. Germline V gives CDR1 SGHTA, CDR2 FQGNSA. The CDR3 spans 14 residues. CDR3 protein: CASRLDRGLYEQYF. The CDR3, as DNA: TGTGCCAGCAGACTCGACAGGGGACTCTACGAGCAGTACTTC.

The chain combines TRBV9 with TRBJ1-1; maybe TRBD1 (5 bases). V shed 3 bases and J shed 1 base, with 7 bases lying between them. Germline assignment: CDR1 SGDLS and CDR2 YYNGEE. There are 13 residues in the CDR3. The CDR3 sequence: CASSADRNTEAFF. The CDR3 bases are TGTGCCAGCAGCGCCGACAGGAACACTGAAGCTTTCTTT.

The rearrangement joins TRBV19 to TRBJ2-7, with D hard to call. The germline V and J ends were trimmed by 1 base and 3 bases, with 10 bases remaining between them. Germline lookup yields CDR1 LNHDA and CDR2 SQIVND (reference sequence). The CDR3 loop spans 14 amino acids. The CDR3 reads CASSIAPSFYEQYF. The CDR3 nucleotides read TGTGCCAGTAGTATAGCCCCGTCTTTCTACGAGCAGTACTTC.

The chain joins TRBV7-4 to TRBJ2-7; no clear D. This CDR3 spans 13 amino acids. Trimming stripped 2 bases from V and 0 bases from J, with 5 bases between. Germline loops: CDR1 SGHVT, CDR2 SQSDAQ. The DNA of the CDR3 is TGTGCCAGCAGCTTACCCCCCTCCTACGAGCAGTACTTC. Its protein product is CASSLPPSYEQYF.

This clone showed up just once. This chain uses TRBV7-2 with TRBJ1-1; D unresolved. Looked up from germline, CDR1 is SGHTA and CDR2 is FQGNSA. The ends were cut back, 3 bases at V and 4 bases at J, with 9 bases in the middle. The CDR3 length is 13 residues. CDR3 sequence (DNA): TGTGCCAGCAGCTTTACGGTGGGCACTGAAGCTTTCTTT. Protein product: CASSFTVGTEAFF.

The rearrangement joins TRBV4-1 to TRBJ2-5, with 8 bases identical to TRBD1. V lost 1 base, J lost 0 bases, and 4 bases stayed unmatched. This CDR3 contains 16 residues. Looked up from germline, CDR1 is MGHRA and CDR2 is YSYEKL. This chain's CDR3 is CASSQVGQGNQETQYF. The CDR3 nucleotides are TGCGCCAGCAGCCAAGTTGGACAGGGCAACCAAGAGACCCAGTACTTC.

J is TRBJ2-2 and V is TRBV9; D not resolved. The CDR3 has 13 amino acids. Germline V lookup: CDR1 SGDLS, CDR2 YYNGEE. V was trimmed by 3 bases and J by 0 bases, leaving 3 bases between them. CDR3: CASSATNTGELFF. CDR3 bases: TGTGCCAGCAGCGCAACGAACACCGGGGAGCTGTTTTTT.

V is TRBV4-2 and J is TRBJ1-3, with D possibly being TRBD1 (6 bases). The CDR3 is made up of 18 amino acids. The V and J ends lost 0 bases and 0 bases respectively, with 15 bases between them. The germline CDR1 and CDR2 sequences are LGHNA and YNFKEQ. The CDR3 sequence: CASSQEGGGWSSGNTIYF. In DNA, the CDR3 is TGTGCCAGCAGCCAAGAAGGGGGGGGCTGGAGCTCTGGAAACACCATATATTTT.

CDR3 nucleotides: TGTGCCTGGAGTCGGACAGGGGGCAACGAGCAGTACTTC. This sequence encodes CAWSRTGGNEQYF. V and J are TRBV30 and TRBJ2-7; 11 bases fit TRBD1. V was pared by 2 bases and J by 5 bases, with 2 bases of the junction left unmatched. The CDR3 consists of 13 residues. The V gene's germline CDR1 is GTSNPN and CDR2 SVGIG (reference sequence).

The chain joins TRBV7-9 to TRBJ2-5; TRBD1 might be the D (6 bases). V lost 3 bases and J lost 4, with 18 bases in between. Germline CDR1 is SEHNR and CDR2 is FQNEAQ (reference sequence). The CDR3 covers 16 residues. Here the CDR3 reads CASSFRAGTNRETQYF. The CDR3 bases are TGTGCCAGCAGCTTCAGGGCCGGGACAAACCGAGAGACCCAGTACTTC.

The CDR3 nucleotides read TGTGCCAGCAGCTTCAGCCTTAGTAGTAGCGGGGGGGCCGGGGAGCTGTTTTTT. Protein: CASSFSLSSSGGAGELFF. The V and J genes are TRBV7-2 and TRBJ2-2, with TRBD2 identical over 11 bases. The CDR3 covers 18 residues. Trimming removed 3 bases from V and 6 bases from J; junction bases left unmatched: 12. Germline assignment: CDR1 SGHTA and CDR2 FQGNSA.

CDR3 sequence: CASSPARDEQYF. The CDR3 nucleotides are TGTGCCAGCAGTCCAGCCCGGGACGAGCAGTACTTC. The chain uses TRBV7-2 and TRBJ2-7; D uncertain. The germline V and J ends were trimmed by 6 bases and 5 bases, with 11 bases remaining between them. Germline V gene sequence: CDR1 SGHTA, CDR2 FQGNSA. This CDR3 comprises 12 residues.

The rearrangement joins TRBV9 to TRBJ2-1; 7 bases are shared with TRBD2. Germline V gene sequence: CDR1 SGDLS, CDR2 YYNGEE. The V and J ends lost 0 bases and 0 bases, in that order; junction bases with no gene match: 6. The CDR3 has 17 residues. The DNA for the CDR3 is TGTGCCAGCAGCGTAGCCCCGGGAGGCAGCTCCTACAATGAGCAGTTCTTC. It specifies CASSVAPGGSSYNEQFF.

The chain combines TRBV28 with TRBJ2-2, with D possibly being TRBD1 or TRBD2 (5 bases each). The CDR3 length is 17 residues. The ends were cut back, 3 bases at V and 1 base at J, with 15 bases in the middle. Germline V CDR1 and CDR2: MDHEN, SYDVKM. The CDR3 sequence: CASSFGNGHWNTGELFF. DNA of the CDR3: TGTGCCAGCAGTTTCGGGAATGGACACTGGAACACCGGGGAGCTGTTTTTT.

This clone was seen only once. V gene TRBV7-8 combines with J gene TRBJ1-2; D remains unclear. In germline, CDR1 is SGHVS, CDR2 FQNEAQ. This CDR3 comprises 14 residues. The ends were cut back, 2 bases at V and 4 bases at J, with 11 bases in the middle. The CDR3 loop reads CASSLTPGGYGYTF. The CDR3 DNA reads as TGTGCCAGCAGCTTAACTCCGGGAGGCTATGGCTACACCTTC. The full variable domain, completed using reference TRBV7-8 and TRBJ1-2, is GAGVSQSPRYKVAKRGQDVALRCDPISGHVSLFWYQQALGQGPEFLTYFQNEAQLDKSGLPSDRFFAERPEGSVSTLKIQRTQQEDSAVYLCASSLTPGGYGYTFGSGTRLTVV.

The V and J genes are TRBV19 and TRBJ1-4; tentative D call: TRBD1 (6 bases). Deletions cut 2 bases from V and 0 bases from J, with 16 bases between. Germline V gene sequence: CDR1 LNHDA, CDR2 SQIVND (reference sequence). CDR3 size: 18 residues. CDR3 loop: CASSINKDRWTTNEKLFF. In DNA form, the CDR3 reads TGTGCCAGTAGTATAAATAAAGACAGGTGGACAACTAATGAAAAACTGTTTTTT.

This sequence joins TRBV6-5 and TRBJ1-1; D is unclear. Trimming took off 6 bases at V and 5 bases at J, with 16 bases between the two ends. This CDR3 is 14 amino acids long. CDR1 and CDR2 from the germline V gene are MNHEY and SVGAGI. Written as DNA, the CDR3 is TGTGCCAGCAGCCACCGGACGGTACAGACTGAAGCTTTCTTT. Protein sequence: CASSHRTVQTEAFF.